Each of the 15 T cell receptor beta chains below was sequenced from the same sample in a study of T cells in Graves' hyperthyroidism and ophthalmopathy. Amplified TCR beta CDR3 regions came from RNA transcripts. First-round RT-PCR targeting the TCR CDR3 was performed with the HTBI primer set. MiXCR was run by TCRdb on the multiplex PCR reads, yielding one entry per CDR3 protein. The sample lists fewer than 750,000 distinct CDR3 sequences; about 43% were seen once. Sequenced input: peripheral blood or thyroid tissue (not recorded which). The receptors shown here come from a woman under 30 with Graves' hyperthyroidism.

This sequence joins TRBV13 and TRBJ2-7; TRBD2 matches at 10 bases. The V segment lost 2 bases and the J segment 6 bases; nucleotides outside the gene matches: 10. Germline loops: CDR1 PRHDT, CDR2 FYEKMQ (reference sequence). This CDR3 has 16 residues. CDR3 in amino acids: CASSLWASGRTTEQYF. CDR3 bases: TGTGCCAGCAGCTTATGGGCTAGCGGGAGAACGACCGAGCAGTACTTC.

The CDR3, as DNA: TGTGCCAGCAGCTTAGCAAGACTAGCGGGAGGCCCCACAGATACGCAGTACTTC. This sequence encodes CASSLARLAGGPTDTQYF. The chain is built from TRBV7-8 and TRBJ2-7; 13 bases are shared with TRBD2. Trimming took 0 bases from V and 9 from J; bases not matched to a gene: 14. Germline assignment: CDR1 SGHVS and CDR2 FQNEAQ. This CDR3 has 18 amino acids. The full variable domain, its missing parts supplied by reference TRBV7-8 and TRBJ2-7, is GAGVSQSPRYKVAKRGQDVALRCDPISGHVSLFWYQQALGQGPEFLTYFQNEAQLDKSGLPSDRFFAERPEGSVSTLKIQRTQQEDSAVYLCASSLARLAGGPTDTQYFGPGTRLTVT.

This clonotype was detected many times. The rearrangement joins TRBV5-1 to TRBJ2-7, with D possibly being TRBD2 (6 bases). V shed 6 bases and J shed 6 bases, with 10 bases lying between them. Germline V lookup: CDR1 SGHRS, CDR2 YFSETQ. This CDR3 region has 11 residues. The CDR3 region has the DNA TGCGCCAGCACTTTCGGGGGCGAGCAGTACTTC. Protein product: CASTFGGEQYF.

This clonotype came up many times. The chain's CDR3 is CASSGTGGWTEAFF. The CDR3, as DNA: TGCGCCAGCAGCGGGACAGGGGGCTGGACTGAAGCTTTCTTT. This sequence joins TRBV5-1 and TRBJ1-1; 12 nucleotides match TRBD1. The CDR3 contains 14 residues. Per germline, CDR1 SGHRS and CDR2 YFSETQ. V gave up 4 bases and J gave up 5 bases; unmatched junction bases: 3.

Notes on this clonotype: The CDR3 carries no conserved terminal phenylalanine or tryptophan, so it likely arises from a read error. The chain combines TRBV20-1 with TRBJ2-5; D is perhaps TRBD1 (5 bases). Germline V gene data show CDR1 as DFQATT and CDR2 as SNEGSKA (reference sequence). The CDR3 spans 13 residues. The V end was cut by 6 bases, the J end by 5 bases, with 16 bases between. CDR3 nucleotide sequence: TGCAGTGCCCAGGGTATTCGCCGGGAGACCCAGTACTCC. Translating gives CSAQGIRRETQYS.

The chain employs TRBV24-1 and TRBJ2-1, with TRBD2 identical over 11 bases. This CDR3 has 16 amino acids. The germline gives CDR1 KGHDR, CDR2 SFDVKD. With 3 bases clipped from V and 9 bases from J, the junction kept 9 bases outside the gene matches. The CDR3 DNA follows: TGTGCCACCAGTGATGTTGGGCTAGCGGGAGGTAGTGAGCAGTTCTTC. Protein sequence: CATSDVGLAGGSEQFF.

This clonotype was detected many times. The chain is built from TRBV29-1 and TRBJ2-7; D remains ambiguous. With 0 bases removed from V and 0 bases from J, the gap between germline ends came to 9 bases. Germline V gene data show CDR1 as SQVTM and CDR2 as ANQGSEA. The CDR3 has 14 residues. In DNA, the CDR3 is TGCAGCGTTGAAGACCCCTTAGACTCCTACGAGCAGTACTTC. Its translation: CSVEDPLDSYEQYF.

V is TRBV4-3 and J is TRBJ2-6, with D unresolved. Germline CDR1 and CDR2: LGHNA and YSLEER. The CDR3 is 14 residues long. V gave up 0 bases and J gave up 7 bases, with 7 bases separating them. As DNA, the CDR3 is TGCGCCAGCAGCCAAGATTCAGGTGCCAACGTCCTGACTTTC. Protein sequence: CASSQDSGANVLTF.

The DNA for the CDR3 is TGTGCCAGCAGGGAAAGGACAGCGAACACTGAAAAACTGTTTTTT. Protein sequence: CASRERTANTEKLFF. The chain links TRBV2 to TRBJ1-4, with D maybe TRBD1 (6 bases). The CDR3 length is 15 residues. Germline-derived CDR1 and CDR2 are SNHLY and FYNNEI. Trimming shortened V by 6 bases and J by 7 bases, and 18 bases separated the two germline ends.

In this sample, this clonotype turned up a few times. The chain is built from TRBV19 and TRBJ1-5; 11 bases are a match to TRBD1. From germline, CDR1 is LNHDA and CDR2 SQIVND (reference sequence). CDR3 size: 15 residues. As DNA, the CDR3 is TGTGTCAGACGCCAGGACAGGGGGCTAGTTCAGCCCCAGCATTTT. It specifies CVRRQDRGLVQPQHF.

The chain employs TRBV29-1 and TRBJ2-5, with TRBD2 matching 13 bases. Germline CDR1 SQVTM, CDR2 ANQGSEA. This CDR3 spans 11 amino acids. The V and J ends lost 8 bases and 9 bases, in that order; junction bases with no gene match: 3. CDR3 in amino acids: CSLGTSGAQYF. The DNA of the CDR3 is TGCAGCTTGGGGACTAGCGGGGCCCAGTACTTC.

This clonotype was recorded at least ten times. As DNA, the CDR3 is TGTGCCAGCAGCTTAAATCCAGGCTACACCTTC. It codes for CASSLNPGYTF. The chain combines TRBV7-9 with TRBJ1-2; D not certain. V was shortened by 2 bases and J by 8 bases, with 6 bases between the two germline ends. The CDR3 runs to 11 residues. In germline, CDR1 is SEHNR, CDR2 FQNEAQ (reference sequence).

As regards this clonotype: A much larger clonotype is one base distant, so this may be a read error. V is TRBV6-5 and J is TRBJ1-2, with D tentatively TRBD1 (6 bases). CDR1 is MNHEY, CDR2 SVGAGI, per germline. This CDR3 spans 15 amino acids. V dropped 8 bases and J dropped 1 base, with 17 bases sitting between them. For the CDR3, the DNA is TGTGCCAGCGGGCGGGACACGGGGGGTAACTATGGCTACACCTTC. Translating gives CASGRDTGGNYGYTF.

This chain links TRBV29-1 with TRBJ2-5; 9 bases are a match to TRBD2. The germline V gene encodes CDR1 SQVTM and CDR2 ANQGSEA. The CDR3 is 12 amino acids. With V trimmed by 7 bases and J by 4 bases, 4 bases remained unmatched. CDR3 bases: TGCAGCGCCGGACTAGCGAGAGAGACCCAGTACTTC. Amino acid sequence: CSAGLARETQYF.

This clonotype was counted only a few times. V gene TRBV20-1 combines with J gene TRBJ1-4, with TRBD1 identical over 9 bases. The CDR3 runs to 13 residues. In germline, CDR1 is DFQATT, CDR2 SNEGSKA (reference sequence). The J segment lost 8 bases and the V segment lost 6 bases, leaving 7 bases of the junction unmatched. The CDR3 protein is CSAAGTGYEKLFF. CDR3 in DNA: TGCAGTGCGGCCGGGACAGGGTACGAAAAACTGTTTTTT.